A selection of T cell receptor beta chains follows, all from one sample in a study of blood T cells in healthy people across ages. TCRdb re-called the 5' RACE reads with MiXCR, one entry per CDR3 protein. In the table there are hundreds of thousands of distinct CDR3 sequences, 45% to 70% of which are singletons. The specimen was blood. The receptors were sampled from a middle-aged man in good health. Each CDR3 is given with its conserved first and last residue. Each record gives: clone size, V gene, J gene, CDR3 protein. Expanded clones are given a class, and other clones once, few, many or no size at all.

>.|TRBV6-6|TRBJ1-1
CASRIGVRQRNTEAFF
>few|TRBV20-1|TRBJ2-4
CSAKDVLAKNIQYF
>.|TRBV4-1|TRBJ1-2
CASSQIGNTNYGYTF
>few|TRBV6-6|TRBJ2-7
CASSYSGQATYEQYF
>few|TRBV20-1|TRBJ2-7
CSARITGLVYEQYF
>.|TRBV7-2|TRBJ2-2
CASSLTPGVGELFF
>.|TRBV11-3|TRBJ2-3
CASSLSGVEDTQYF
>once|TRBV12-3/TRBV12-4|TRBJ2-1
CASSTRGGTSEDEQFF
>.|TRBV15|TRBJ2-5
CATSSGTSGQETQYF
>.|TRBV14|TRBJ2-2
CASRPVWGPGELFF
>few|TRBV20-1|TRBJ2-1
CSAGSTSDNEQFF
>.|TRBV27|TRBJ2-1
CASLIGNEQFF
>.|TRBV20-1|TRBJ1-5
CSAREVGQINQPQHF
>.|TRBV5-5|TRBJ2-2
CASIGWYGLRSTGELFF
>few|TRBV5-1|TRBJ2-7
CASSLQGGRPYEQYF
>.|TRBV4-2|TRBJ2-1
CASSQGMLAGGSDNEQFF
>few|TRBV9|TRBJ2-1
CASSVEEYNEQFF
>.|TRBV6-2/TRBV6-3|TRBJ2-1
CASRPGQYNEQFF
>.|TRBV14|TRBJ1-1
CASSQLFVRGHTEAFF
>once|TRBV20-1|TRBJ2-3
CSVILSDTQYF
>.|TRBV20-1|TRBJ2-5
CSAKGNAGETQYF
>.|TRBV24-1|TRBJ2-5
CAASHPREIQETQYF
>.|TRBV6-5|TRBJ2-1
CASRPGQGAYNEQFF
>.|TRBV4-3|TRBJ2-1
CASSQDLDGSRNEQFF
>.|TRBV10-3|TRBJ2-3
CASNSGSITDTQYF
>.|TRBV28|TRBJ2-3
CASSPPGLADTDTQYF
>once|TRBV4-3|TRBJ2-5
CASSQEGTSRNEQYF
>few|TRBV6-4|TRBJ1-5
CASSPRGEDQPQHF
>.|TRBV7-9|TRBJ2-3
CASSSPTQEGDTQYF
>.|TRBV28|TRBJ2-7
CASSLNAPYEQYF
>many|TRBV7-8|TRBJ2-1
CASVWDRSYNEQFF
>.|TRBV6-5|TRBJ1-2
CASRYSSDGYTF
>.|TRBV7-2|TRBJ2-3
CASSKGGGAITDTQYF
>.|TRBV7-2|TRBJ1-5
CASSADRLGQPQHF
>few|TRBV20-1|TRBJ1-2
CSSYGYTF
>.|TRBV20-1|TRBJ2-7
CSARSLTGTSAYEQYF
>.|TRBV12-3/TRBV12-4|TRBJ1-1
CASSSVWDANREAFF
>.|TRBV7-9|.
CASSRLGLGETQYF
>.|TRBV28|.
CASRIAGGAVYEQYF
>few|TRBV12-5|TRBJ2-4
CASGNGTHGGIQYF
>.|TRBV7-6|TRBJ2-3
CASSITWAGPKTDTQYF
>few|TRBV10-2|TRBJ2-1
CASRGREAEQFF
>.|TRBV27|.
CASRQGIGHEQYF
>few|TRBV29-1|TRBJ2-3
CSVELAGGIGDTQYF
>.|TRBV5-6|TRBJ1-4
CASSRIPAGGEKLFF
>few|TRBV29-1|TRBJ2-1
CSVVRAGAGNEQFF
>.|TRBV6-6|TRBJ2-7
CASSYSRDRDYEQYF
>.|TRBV27|TRBJ1-2
CASRHQGANGYTF
>.|TRBV12-5|TRBJ2-1
CASGSILAGPYNEQFF
>.|TRBV6-5|TRBJ1-6
CASSYMTPGVNNSPLHF
>once|TRBV4-3|TRBJ2-1
CASSQGVAGGISYEQFF
>.|TRBV5-1|TRBJ2-7
CASGQGGTYEQYF
>.|TRBV29-1|TRBJ1-1
CSVEMGSTEAFF
>.|TRBV7-6|TRBJ2-1
CASSPLPGAANEQFF
>many|TRBV7-2|TRBJ2-7
CASSLGLAGHFNEQYF
>.|TRBV20-1|TRBJ1-6
CSAISGRKGVDSPLHF
>many|TRBV5-1|TRBJ2-6
CASSPTGSGANVLTF
>.|TRBV5-4|TRBJ1-2
CASSSSLSQGRGGYTF
>few|TRBV28|.
CASSDRARVHEQYF
>once|TRBV29-1|TRBJ2-2
CSVRGSNTGELFF